These 21 T cell receptor beta chains were sequenced from one sample in a study of identical twins. A single record per CDR3 protein comes from TCRdb applying MiXCR to the 5' RACE reads. The sample includes 400,000 to 650,000 distinct CDR3 sequences, around 20% of them seen just once. In addition, the sample was reused for a study of T cells expressing NK-cell markers.

The sample was CD4+ T cells sorted from blood. The receptors derive from a young woman in good health.

This clonotype was found a few times. The J gene is TRBJ2-3, the V gene TRBV12-3 or TRBV12-4; D not resolved. Trimming took off 6 bases at V and 0 bases at J, with 7 bases between the two ends. The CDR3 extends over 13 amino acids. CDR3 amino acids: CASRTVSTDTQYF. The CDR3 bases are TGTGCCAGCAGAACAGTGAGCACAGATACGCAGTATTTT.

The chain carries TRBV19 and TRBJ2-7; a weak D match, TRBD1 (5 bases). The CDR3 is 13 residues long. V shed 3 bases and J shed 9 bases, with 15 bases lying between them. The germline CDR1 and CDR2 sequences are LNHDA and SQIVND (reference sequence). The CDR3 region is CASSIEAQGTQYF. CDR3 sequence (DNA): TGTGCCAGTAGTATCGAGGCGCAGGGTACGCAGTACTTC.

In this sample, this clonotype turned up a few times. This sequence joins TRBV20-1 and TRBJ2-7, with 12 bases matching TRBD1. The CDR3 runs 15 residues. V was pared by 1 base and J by 0 bases, with 1 base of the junction left unmatched. CDR1 and CDR2 from the germline V gene are DFQATT and SNEGSKA (reference sequence). This chain's CDR3 is CSARAGQGASYEQYF. The CDR3 DNA sequence: TGCAGTGCTAGAGCGGGACAGGGGGCCTCCTACGAGCAGTACTTC.

This chain joins TRBV5-1 and TRBJ2-3; the D gene is possibly TRBD1 (6 bases). This CDR3 spans 17 amino acids. V was cut by 0 bases and J by 6 bases, with 20 bases left in between. Germline CDR1 and CDR2: SGHRS and YFSETQ. The CDR3 spells CASSLVPSTGLWDTQYF. The CDR3 coding sequence is TGCGCCAGCAGCTTGGTCCCGTCGACAGGCCTATGGGATACGCAGTATTTT.

This clonotype was counted at least ten times. The rearrangement links TRBV7-2 to TRBJ2-1; 9 positions match TRBD1. Germline CDR1 reads SGHTA; CDR2 reads FQGNSA. CDR3 length: 15 residues. The J segment lost 6 bases and the V segment lost 1 base, leaving 4 bases of the junction unmatched. The CDR3 reads CASSLGMTGGNEQFF. CDR3 in DNA: TGTGCCAGCAGCTTAGGAATGACAGGGGGCAATGAGCAGTTCTTC.

This clonotype was picked up a small number of times. This chain links TRBV29-1 with TRBJ2-1; 9 positions agree with TRBD2. V trimming: 3 bases; J trimming: 10 bases; junction bases outside the gene matches: 10. Germline lookup yields CDR1 SQVTM and CDR2 ANQGSEA. CDR3 length: 14 amino acids. The chain's CDR3 is CSVEGEAGGREQFF. CDR3 coding DNA: TGCAGCGTTGAGGGCGAAGCGGGGGGACGGGAGCAGTTCTTC.

This clonotype was picked up many times. The V gene is TRBV20-1, the J gene TRBJ2-5; 13 bases map to TRBD2. The CDR3 totals 14 residues. In germline, CDR1 is DFQATT, CDR2 SNEGSKA (reference sequence). Germline trimming cut 6 bases from V and 3 bases from J; bases unmatched to any gene: 4. Here the CDR3 reads CSATSGGPKETQYF. CDR3 in DNA: TGCAGTGCGACTAGCGGGGGGCCTAAAGAGACCCAGTACTTC.

In this sample, this clonotype turned up a few times. CDR3 nucleotides: TGCAGTGCTAGTACTATCAAGGCTTACGAGCAGTACTTC. It specifies CSASTIKAYEQYF. J is TRBJ2-7 and V is TRBV20-1; no definite D call. The V gene lost 3 bases and the J gene lost 4 bases, with 13 bases spanning the gap. This CDR3 is 13 amino acids long. Germline V gene lookup returns CDR1 DFQATT and CDR2 SNEGSKA (reference sequence).

The chain employs TRBV6-1 and TRBJ1-5; possible D gene TRBD1, 5 bases. Germline CDR1 and CDR2: MNHNS and SASEGT. The CDR3 sequence is 13 residues long. Trimming took off 3 bases at V and 7 bases at J, with 10 bases between the two ends. For the CDR3, the DNA is TGTGCCAGCAGTGACAGCAGGGTACAGCCCCAGCATTTT. Amino acid sequence: CASSDSRVQPQHF.

This clonotype has just a few counts. This sequence joins TRBV4-3 and TRBJ2-4, with unresolved D. CDR1 LGHNA and CDR2 YSLEER come from the germline V gene. The CDR3 consists of 16 residues. V lost 4 bases, J lost 2 bases, and 15 bases lay in between. This CDR3 reads CASSLQRERPKNIQYF. For the CDR3, the DNA is TGCGCCAGCAGCCTACAAAGGGAAAGGCCCAAAAACATTCAGTACTTC.

This clonotype was observed a few times. The CDR3 DNA is TGTGCCAGCAGCCGGGGGCAGTCCGATCTCTACGAGCAGTACTTC. Translation: CASSRGQSDLYEQYF. The rearrangement joins TRBV3-1 to TRBJ2-7, with D perhaps matching TRBD1 (6 bases). The CDR3 contains 15 residues. The germline gives CDR1 LGHDT, CDR2 YNNKEL (reference sequence). Trimming cost V 4 bases and J 3 bases, with 16 bases left between them.

There are a few counts of this clonotype. The genes are TRBV6-1 and TRBJ2-7, with TRBD2 matching over 8 bases. V was clipped by 8 bases and J by 3 bases; unmatched bases: 9. This CDR3 comprises 14 residues. Per the germline V gene, CDR1 is MNHNS and CDR2 is SASEGT. The CDR3 spells CASCSSGDNYEQYF. CDR3 DNA: TGTGCCAGCTGCAGTAGCGGGGACAACTACGAGCAGTACTTC.

The chain recombines TRBV7-2 with TRBJ1-1; TRBD1 matches at 9 bases. This CDR3 region has 13 residues. V was clipped by 5 bases and J by 7 bases; unmatched bases: 5. CDR1 and CDR2 from the germline V gene are SGHTA and FQGNSA. This CDR3 is CASSPTDRGEAFF. The CDR3 bases are TGTGCCAGCAGCCCTACGGACAGGGGTGAAGCTTTCTTT.

The chain employs TRBV20-1 and TRBJ2-5; TRBD2 matches at 9 bases. V shed 4 bases, J shed 4 bases, and the junction held 10 bases outside the gene matches. Germline V lookup: CDR1 DFQATT, CDR2 SNEGSKA (reference sequence). The CDR3 runs to 15 residues. CDR3 DNA: TGCAGTGCTACCACCAGCGGGGGGCGGGGAGAGACCCAGTACTTC. Translating gives CSATTSGGRGETQYF.

This clonotype was detected a few times. This rearrangement joins TRBV6-5 to TRBJ2-7; D gene unclear. CDR1 and CDR2 (germline): MNHEY, SVGAGI. The CDR3 has 16 amino acids. Trimming took off 0 bases at V and 3 bases at J, with 15 bases between the two ends. In nucleotides, the CDR3 is TGTGCCAGCAGTTACTCTCGGGTTCGGGCCCGCTACGAGCAGTACTTC. It translates to CASSYSRVRARYEQYF.

This clonotype was detected a few times. V is TRBV29-1 and J is TRBJ2-2; 8 bases match TRBD2. V was pared by 4 bases and J by 6 bases, with 7 bases of the junction left unmatched. Germline values: CDR1 SQVTM, CDR2 ANQGSEA. The CDR3 length is 14 residues. For the CDR3, the DNA is TGCAGCGTTGCCTCCGGGACTAGGGCCGGGGAGCTGTTTTTT. Translation: CSVASGTRAGELFF.

Only a few counts were recorded for this clonotype. The chain employs TRBV20-1 and TRBJ2-3; 8 bases fit TRBD2. Germline loops: CDR1 DFQATT, CDR2 SNEGSKA (reference sequence). With 1 base clipped from V and 3 bases from J, the junction kept 6 bases outside the gene matches. The CDR3 length is 15 residues. DNA for the CDR3: TGCAGTGCTAGAGGACGGGGGGGATCGACAGATACGCAGTATTTT. Its translation: CSARGRGGSTDTQYF.

This clonotype was seen once. One end of the junction fails to match germline, which may point to a read error. The V and J genes are TRBV7-9 and TRBJ1-5, with D tentatively TRBD1 (5 bases). The CDR3 is 15 residues long. CDR1 is SEHNR, CDR2 FQNEAQ, per germline (reference sequence). The CDR3 region is CASSLGAGRNQPQHF. As DNA, the CDR3 is TGTGCTAGCAGCTTAGGCGCGGGGCGGAATCAGCCCCAGCATTTT.

The chain combines TRBV20-1 with TRBJ2-2; TRBD1 matches 8 bases. J lost 1 base, V lost 4 bases, and 5 bases had no gene match. The CDR3 sequence is 15 residues long. Germline V gene lookup returns CDR1 DFQATT and CDR2 SNEGSKA (reference sequence). The CDR3 DNA follows: TGCAGTGCTATGACGGGGACAGGGAACACCGGGGAGCTGTTTTTT. Encoded protein: CSAMTGTGNTGELFF.

This clonotype was found a few times. The chain employs TRBV11-2 and TRBJ2-3; D is undetermined. This CDR3 has 13 amino acids. From germline, CDR1 is SGHAT and CDR2 FQNNGV. V dropped 4 bases and J dropped 0 bases, with 5 bases sitting between them. In DNA form, the CDR3 reads TGTGCCAGCAGCTCGTCCAGCACAGATACGCAGTATTTT. Translating gives CASSSSSTDTQYF. The full variable domain, rest sourced from reference TRBV11-2 and TRBJ2-3, is EAGVAQSPRYKIIEKRQSVAFWCNPISGHATLYWYQQILGQGPKLLIQFQNNGVVDDSQLPKDRFSAERLKGVDSTLKIQPAKLEDSAVYLCASSSSSTDTQYFGPGTRLTVL.

The chain combines TRBV2 with TRBJ2-5, with a possible D match to TRBD2 (6 bases). CDR3 length equals 15 residues. Trimming took off 8 bases at V and 0 bases at J, with 16 bases between the two ends. CDR1 SNHLY and CDR2 FYNNEI come from the germline V gene. In DNA form, the CDR3 reads TGTGCCAGCCTTTGGCTAGCGACGTACCAAGAGACCCAGTACTTC. Translating gives CASLWLATYQETQYF.